Below are 7 T cell receptor beta chains sequenced from a single sample in a study of radiation and T cells in renal cell carcinoma. Some clones are missing from TCRdb's copy, which holds only in-frame ones; the method was immunoSEQ multiplex PCR. Of roughly 150,000 clones listed, 80% to 90% are singletons. Time point specified: blood 2 weeks post-SBRT. Treatment here: 15 Gy SBRT to primary tumor, nephrectomy 4 weeks later. The source was blood, collected from a patient whose treatment included radiotherapy and nephrectomy. Receptors were obtained from a woman in her forties or fifties with renal cell carcinoma.

This chain links TRBV5-1 with TRBJ1-1; no clear D gene. This CDR3 has 15 amino acids. V lost 6 bases, J lost 1 base, and 16 bases lay in between. Germline lookup yields CDR1 SGHRS and CDR2 YFSETQ. CDR3 sequence: CASNPLGGTNTEAFF. The CDR3 DNA reads TGCGCCAGCAACCCCTTGGGAGGTACGAACACTGAAGCTTTCTTT.

The J gene is TRBJ2-1, the V gene TRBV9; D might be TRBD2 (5 bases). This CDR3 region has 16 residues. V shed 2 bases and J shed 7 bases, with 19 bases lying between them. Germline V gene data show CDR1 as SGDLS and CDR2 as YYNGEE. This CDR3 is CASSVERAAPGNEQFF. The CDR3 nucleotides read TGTGCCAGCAGCGTGGAGAGGGCCGCCCCTGGGAATGAGCAGTTCTTC. Full variable domain (remainder filled in from reference TRBV9 and TRBJ2-1): DSGVTQTPKHLITATGQRVTLRCSPRSGDLSVYWYQQSLDQGLQFLIQYYNGEERAKGNILERFSAQQFPDLHSELNLSSLELGDSALYFCASSVERAAPGNEQFFGPGTRLTVL.

The chain has TRBV5-4 and TRBJ1-1, with D unclear. V was clipped by 4 bases and J by 3 bases, with 13 bases between them. The CDR3 sequence is 14 residues long. Per the germline V gene, CDR1 is SGHNT and CDR2 is YYREEE (reference sequence). This CDR3 is CASSPPGRDTEAFF. In DNA, the CDR3 is TGTGCCAGCAGCCCACCGGGAAGGGACACTGAAGCTTTCTTT.

The rearrangement joins TRBV6-6 to TRBJ2-7, with D possibly being TRBD1 (5 bases). The V end was cut by 5 bases, the J end by 7 bases, with 18 bases between. This CDR3 is built from 14 residues. The germline gives CDR1 MNHNY, CDR2 SVGAGI (reference sequence). The CDR3 bases are TGTGCCAGCAGTGCTAACCCAGGGTTTGGTGAGCAGTACTTC. Translating it yields CASSANPGFGEQYF.

The table lists this clone with a count of one. This rearrangement joins TRBV7-9 to TRBJ2-5; tentatively, D is TRBD2 (6 bases). Trimming took off 4 bases at V and 1 base at J, with 13 bases between the two ends. There are 15 residues in the CDR3. The germline V gene has CDR1 SEHNR and CDR2 FQNEAQ (reference sequence). The CDR3, as DNA: TGTGCCAGCAGCTCGACCGGGACTGCCCAAGAGACCCAGTACTTC. Amino acids: CASSSTGTAQETQYF.

The V gene is TRBV6-5, the J gene TRBJ1-1; D gene ambiguous. With 4 bases removed from V and 4 bases from J, the gap between germline ends came to 13 bases. Germline V lookup: CDR1 MNHEY, CDR2 SVGAGI. This CDR3 comprises 14 residues. This CDR3 reads CASSLAGGGTEAFF. DNA for the CDR3: TGTGCCAGCAGTTTAGCAGGAGGTGGCACTGAAGCTTTCTTT.

This chain connects TRBV13 to TRBJ1-6; D may be TRBD1 (6 bases). CDR1 and CDR2 from the germline V gene are PRHDT and FYEKMQ (reference sequence). V was pared by 3 bases and J by 7 bases, with 13 bases between. The CDR3 contains 15 residues. The CDR3 is CASSLRGARNSPLHF. In DNA form, the CDR3 reads TGTGCCAGCAGCTTGAGGGGGGCGAGGAATTCACCCCTCCACTTT.